This T cell receptor beta chain is drawn from a study of blood T cell repertoires in COVID-19. Study information: Sources were T cells, B-cell-depleted T cells, or PBMCs; the material itself was cDNA or gDNA.

TCRdb keeps only in-frame clones here, not all; method: immunoSEQ multiplex PCR. The table records tens of thousands of clones, 85% to 90% of them present only once. The receptor was isolated from a woman in her sixties with active COVID-19. Sample: peripheral blood.

The CDR3 DNA sequence: TGCGCCAGCAGCTACGATAGCTATGGCTACACCTTC. This sequence encodes CASSYDSYGYTF. V is TRBV5-1 and J is TRBJ1-2; the D is unclear. Looked up from germline, CDR1 is SGHRS and CDR2 is YFSETQ. Trimming left V 3 bases short and J 4 bases short, with 7 bases between. The CDR3 is 12 amino acids.